The 8 T cell receptor beta chains reported below all come from one sample, sequenced in a study of blood T cells in healthy people across ages. Using a J-beta primer mix together with a sample-barcoded 5' primer, a second PCR was run for roughly 7 to 12 cycles. TCRdb used MiXCR to reprocess the 5' RACE reads, holding one entry per CDR3 protein. The sample has 550,000 to 700,000 distinct CDR3 sequences; approximately 25% are singletons. Sequenced material: blood. The receptors here all came from a woman between 70 and 85 years old in good health.

This clonotype was detected a few times. At one of its ends the junction is not consistent with the germline gene, which may arise from a read error. The chain couples TRBV12-3 or TRBV12-4 to TRBJ2-4; 12 bases line up with TRBD1. The length of the CDR3 is 15 residues. CDR3 sequence reads: CASSLGTGGSNIQYF. CDR3 nucleotide sequence: TGTGCCAGTAGTTTAGGGACAGGGGGCTCGAACATTCAGTACTTC.

The rearrangement joins TRBV10-3 to TRBJ1-2; D gene ambiguous. Trimming took off 8 bases at V and 8 bases at J, with 18 bases between the two ends. The germline CDR1 and CDR2 sequences are ENHRY and SYGVKD. The CDR3 totals 13 residues. DNA of the CDR3: TGTGCCATCTTCCGAGAGGCCGGGTACGGCTACACCTTC. It is translated as CAIFREAGYGYTF.

This clonotype came up a few times. This sequence joins TRBV7-2 and TRBJ1-1; the match to TRBD1 covers 9 bases. The CDR3 runs to 15 residues. Germline V gives CDR1 SGHTA, CDR2 FQGNSA. With V trimmed by 4 bases and J by 5 bases, 8 bases remained unmatched. The CDR3 bases are TGTGCCAGCAGCTACACAGGGGGCGCGGGGACTGAAGCTTTCTTT. Translating it yields CASSYTGGAGTEAFF.

This clonotype came up once. V is TRBV7-2 and J is TRBJ1-3; no clear D gene. Trimming removed 1 base at V and 0 bases at J, with 10 bases between. CDR1 is SGHTA, CDR2 FQGNSA, per germline. CDR3 length: 16 amino acids. The chain's CDR3 is CASSLVTGSSGNTIYF. The CDR3 DNA follows: TGTGCCAGCAGCTTAGTAACGGGGAGCTCTGGAAACACCATATATTTT.

The V gene is TRBV5-1, the J gene TRBJ1-1; D is undetermined. The V gene lost 4 bases and the J gene lost 0 bases, with 10 bases spanning the gap. This CDR3 is built from 14 residues. Germline loops: CDR1 SGHRS, CDR2 YFSETQ. As DNA, the CDR3 is TGCGCCAGCAGCGCGGACGGCTTGAACACTGAAGCTTTCTTT. Translated, it gives CASSADGLNTEAFF.

This clonotype was detected only a few times. Its ends do not fully match the called genes, so a read error is possible. The chain joins TRBV5-1 to TRBJ2-3; 9 bases line up with TRBD2. This CDR3 contains 16 residues. Per the germline V gene, CDR1 is SGHRS and CDR2 is YFSETQ. For the CDR3, the DNA is TGCGCCAGCAGCGAAGGGATAGCGGGGGTAACAGATACGCGGTATTTT. It is translated as CASSEGIAGVTDTRYF. Combining the CDR3 with reference TRBV5-1 and TRBJ2-3 gives the whole variable domain KAGVTQTPRYLIKTRGQQVTLSCSPISGHRSVSWYQQTPGQGLQFLFEYFSETQRNKGNFPGRFSGRQFSNSRSEMNVSTLELGDSALYLCASSEGIAGVTDTRYFGPGTRLTVL.

This clonotype was detected only a few times. The chain recombines TRBV4-2 with TRBJ1-3; TRBD1 matches at 12 bases. The CDR3 has 21 amino acids. V was pared by 4 bases and J by 3 bases, with 19 bases of the junction left unmatched. Germline lookup yields CDR1 LGHNA and CDR2 YNFKEQ. DNA for the CDR3: TGTGCCAGCAGCCGCGGTCAGAAGGGGGACAGGGGGCGCGATCATGGAAACACCATATATTTT. Protein sequence: CASSRGQKGDRGRDHGNTIYF.

Note on this clonotype: The junction departs from the called germline gene at one end, perhaps through a read error. The chain is built from TRBV5-1 and TRBJ2-1, with 9 bases fitting TRBD2. The CDR3 loop spans 14 amino acids. In germline, CDR1 is SGHRS, CDR2 YFSETQ. In nucleotides, the CDR3 is TGCGCCAGCAGCTTGGGGTTAGCGGGAGAGACCCAGCACTTC. It codes for CASSLGLAGETQHF.